This TCR beta chain derives from a study of cytotoxic CD8 clonotypes in ibrutinib-treated CLL. This CDR3 spans 12 amino acids. V was clipped by 8 bases and J by 6 bases, with 13 bases between them. From germline, CDR1 is ENHRY and CDR2 SYGVKD. Cryopreserved PBMCs yielded roughly 2 micrograms of genomic DNA for TCR beta libraries. Repertoires were generated with immunoSEQ multiplex PCR, while TCRdb's copy carries only in-frame clones and drops some. The sample holds about 76,000 clones, about 86% seen once. Note on this clone: Its antigen remains unknown.

General study findings and limits: Patients had baseline clonality above age-matched healthy donors, and this clonality moved with circulating CD8+ T-cell counts. Clonality showed a rise at ibrutinib response that reversed toward baseline at progression. Public clonotypes (which were uncommon) either contracted or remained stable on treatment.

The origin of this receptor is a human donor with chronic lymphocytic leukemia. V usage is TRBV10-3 and J usage is TRBJ1-2; D is possibly TRBD1 (6 bases). This specimen consisted of PBMCs, obtained before ibrutinib treatment. Written as DNA, the CDR3 is TGTGCCATCGGGGGGCAGGGACATGGCTACACCTTC. Translating it yields CAIGGQGHGYTF.